This TCR beta chain was sequenced during a study of T-cell memory formation after mild COVID-19. Study-wide results and caveats: The pre-infection memory compartment contained some responding clones, suggesting cross-reactive memory joined. Contracting CD8+ clones were enriched in EMRA, CD4+ mainly in CM and EM.

A 5'RACE reaction primed in the constant segment made cDNA libraries of TCR alpha and TCR beta, and these carried sample barcodes and UMIs. TCRdb recomputed calls from the 5' RACE reads with MiXCR, one row per CDR3 protein. This repertoire shows about 610,000 distinct CDR3 sequences, approximately 15% found once; its top ten account for around 8.1%. The CDR3 totals 13 residues. V was clipped by 6 bases and J by 5 bases, with 13 bases between them. CDR1 is MNHEY, CDR2 SVGAGI, per germline. About this clonotype itself: Its antigen is unknown.

The specimen was PBMCs or a T cell subset sorted from them (not recorded which). This TCR was recovered from an adult woman who had mild COVID-19 (a few samples of this study predate the infection). Cell type and time point are not known. This rearrangement joins TRBV6-5 to TRBJ1-1; D call uncertain. In nucleotides, the CDR3 is TGTGCCAGCAGCCAAGGTATGGCAACTGAAGCTTTCTTT. Translated: CASSQGMATEAFF.